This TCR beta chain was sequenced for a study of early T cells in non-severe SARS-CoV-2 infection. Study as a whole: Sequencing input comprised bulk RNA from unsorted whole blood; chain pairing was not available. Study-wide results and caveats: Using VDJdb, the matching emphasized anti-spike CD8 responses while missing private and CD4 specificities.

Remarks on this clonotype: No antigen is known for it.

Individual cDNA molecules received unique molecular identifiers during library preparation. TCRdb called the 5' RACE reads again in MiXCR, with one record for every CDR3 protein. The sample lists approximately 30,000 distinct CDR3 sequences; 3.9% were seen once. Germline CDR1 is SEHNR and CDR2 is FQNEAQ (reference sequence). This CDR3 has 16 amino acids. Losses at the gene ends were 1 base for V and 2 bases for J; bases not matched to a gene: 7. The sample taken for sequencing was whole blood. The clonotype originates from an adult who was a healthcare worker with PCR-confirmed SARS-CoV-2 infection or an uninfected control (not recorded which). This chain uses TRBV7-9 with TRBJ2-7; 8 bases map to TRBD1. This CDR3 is CASSLVAGGLTYEQYF. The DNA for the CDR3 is TGTGCCAGCAGCTTAGTTGCAGGGGGCTTGACCTACGAGCAGTACTTC.